Listed below are T cell receptor beta chains from one sample, sequenced in a study of cytomegalovirus exposure and HLA in healthy donors. The method was immunoSEQ multiplex PCR; TCRdb's version includes in-frame clones alone and lacks a portion of them. The table includes about 110,000 clones, over 75% detected once. The sequenced sample consisted of PBMCs. These receptor sequences come from a woman aged 40 to 49 in good health and CMV-seropositive. CDR3s include the opening cysteine and the closing phenylalanine or tryptophan. Fields, in order: D gene, clone size, J gene, V gene, CDR3 DNA, CDR3 protein. The D gene is left open where the match is weak. Clone size, where shown, is once, few, many, or a class for clones that have expanded.

d_gene: -; abundance: -; j_gene: TRBJ2-7; v_gene: TRBV10-3; CDR3nt: TGTGCCATCGATGAGGCAGGGTCCAACCACGAGCAGTACTTC; CDR3aa: CAIDEAGSNHEQYF
d_gene: -; abundance: few; j_gene: TRBJ1-3; v_gene: TRBV9; CDR3nt: TGTGCCAGCAGCGTAGACGGTGGAAACACCATATATTTT; CDR3aa: CASSVDGGNTIYF
d_gene: TRBD1; abundance: -; j_gene: TRBJ1-5; v_gene: TRBV9; CDR3nt: TGTGCCAGCAGCCGAGGACAGGGCGGTAATCAGCCCCAGCATTTT; CDR3aa: CASSRGQGGNQPQHF
d_gene: TRBD1; abundance: -; j_gene: TRBJ1-1; v_gene: TRBV7-8; CDR3nt: TGTGCCAGCAGCTTAGTTTCTATTCGGGACAGGGGGCGATTCAGCACTGAAGCTTTCTTT; CDR3aa: CASSLVSIRDRGRFSTEAFF
d_gene: TRBD1; abundance: -; j_gene: TRBJ1-1; v_gene: TRBV5-4; CDR3nt: TGTGCCAGCAGCTTGTCCGCAGGGGGTAACGAAGCTTTCTTT; CDR3aa: CASSLSAGGNEAFF
d_gene: TRBD1; abundance: -; j_gene: TRBJ1-1; v_gene: TRBV5-4; CDR3nt: TGTGCCAGCAGCTTCAGGGGGTCGAACACTGAAGCTTTCTTT; CDR3aa: CASSFRGSNTEAFF
d_gene: -; abundance: -; j_gene: TRBJ2-2; v_gene: TRBV12-5; CDR3nt: TGTGCTAGTGGCCAGGGTCCCGGGGAGCTGTTTTTT; CDR3aa: CASGQGPGELFF
d_gene: -; abundance: -; j_gene: TRBJ2-3; v_gene: TRBV7-2; CDR3nt: TGTGCCAGCAGCTTAACGGGGTGGACAGATACGCAGTATTTT; CDR3aa: CASSLTGWTDTQYF
d_gene: TRBD1; abundance: -; j_gene: TRBJ1-1; v_gene: TRBV6-1; CDR3nt: TGTGCCAGCACCCCGGGACAGGGATGGACTGAAGCTTTCTTT; CDR3aa: CASTPGQGWTEAFF
d_gene: TRBD2; abundance: -; j_gene: TRBJ2-3; v_gene: TRBV5-1; CDR3nt: TGCGCCAGCAGCAAGGCAGGACTAGCGGACACAGATACGCAGTATTTT; CDR3aa: CASSKAGLADTDTQYF
d_gene: -; abundance: -; j_gene: TRBJ1-2; v_gene: TRBV29-1; CDR3nt: TGCAGCGTTGAACCACTGGACACGGGCTATGGCTACACCTTC; CDR3aa: CSVEPLDTGYGYTF
d_gene: -; abundance: once; j_gene: TRBJ1-5; v_gene: TRBV19; CDR3nt: TGTGCCAGTAGTATACGGATCGGGAAGCTTCAGCCCCAGCATTTT; CDR3aa: CASSIRIGKLQPQHF
d_gene: TRBD1; abundance: -; j_gene: TRBJ1-1; v_gene: TRBV5-5; CDR3nt: TGTGCCAGCAGTAAGGACAGGCAGAACACTGAAGCTTTCTTT; CDR3aa: CASSKDRQNTEAFF
d_gene: TRBD1; abundance: -; j_gene: TRBJ2-1; v_gene: TRBV5-6; CDR3nt: TGTGCCAGCAGCTGGGACAGGGCTGTGTTCTTC; CDR3aa: CASSWDRAVFF
d_gene: -; abundance: -; j_gene: TRBJ2-7; v_gene: TRBV6-5; CDR3nt: TGTGCCAGCAGTTACCGGCCTAGAGACTCCTACGAGCAGTACTTC; CDR3aa: CASSYRPRDSYEQYF
d_gene: -; abundance: -; j_gene: TRBJ1-2; v_gene: TRBV28; CDR3nt: TGTGCCAGCATTTCGGGGGGAGATACTAACTATGGCTACACCTTC; CDR3aa: CASISGGDTNYGYTF
d_gene: -; abundance: once; j_gene: TRBJ1-5; v_gene: TRBV5-1; CDR3nt: TGCGCCAGCAGCTTGACAGGTAGCAATCAGCCCCAGCATTTT; CDR3aa: CASSLTGSNQPQHF
d_gene: TRBD2; abundance: -; j_gene: TRBJ2-7; v_gene: TRBV4-1; CDR3nt: TGCGCCAGCAGCCAAGATAAGAGCGGGAGCTCCTACGAGCAGTACTTC; CDR3aa: CASSQDKSGSSYEQYF
d_gene: -; abundance: -; j_gene: TRBJ2-7; v_gene: TRBV2; CDR3nt: TGTGCCAGCGGCCGGAGTCCCTTTTACGAGCAGTACTTC; CDR3aa: CASGRSPFYEQYF
d_gene: -; abundance: -; j_gene: TRBJ2-7; v_gene: TRBV27; CDR3nt: TGTGCCAGCAGTGAAATATCAGGGAGGTGGTTGCCCTACGAGCAGTACTTC; CDR3aa: CASSEISGRWLPYEQYF
d_gene: TRBD2; abundance: -; j_gene: TRBJ2-3; v_gene: TRBV4-1; CDR3nt: TGCGCCAGCAGCCAACGGGAGGGGAAAACAGATACGCAGTATTTT; CDR3aa: CASSQREGKTDTQYF
d_gene: -; abundance: -; j_gene: TRBJ2-5; v_gene: TRBV7-9; CDR3nt: TGTGCCAGCAGCCCTCCCAGCCAGGGCCCCCAAGAGACCCAGTACTTC; CDR3aa: CASSPPSQGPQETQYF
d_gene: TRBD2; abundance: -; j_gene: TRBJ2-7; v_gene: TRBV7-4; CDR3nt: TGTGCCAGCAGCTTAAGCCTAGCGGGAGGGTACGAGCAGTACTTC; CDR3aa: CASSLSLAGGYEQYF
d_gene: -; abundance: -; j_gene: TRBJ2-7; v_gene: TRBV20-1; CDR3nt: TGCAGTGCTCCCCGGAGCGAGCAGTACTTC; CDR3aa: CSAPRSEQYF
d_gene: TRBD2; abundance: -; j_gene: TRBJ2-3; v_gene: TRBV7-2; CDR3nt: TGTGCCAGCAGCTTAGGTCGACTAGCGGGGGGCACAGATACGCAGTATTTT; CDR3aa: CASSLGRLAGGTDTQYF
d_gene: -; abundance: -; j_gene: TRBJ1-6; v_gene: TRBV6-1; CDR3nt: TGTGCCAGCGGACGGGGGATCACTAATTCACCCCTCCACTTT; CDR3aa: CASGRGITNSPLHF
d_gene: -; abundance: -; j_gene: TRBJ2-7; v_gene: TRBV4-3; CDR3nt: TGCGCCAGCAGCCAAATCCTCGGGGAATCCTACGAGCAGTACTTC; CDR3aa: CASSQILGESYEQYF
d_gene: -; abundance: -; j_gene: TRBJ1-3; v_gene: TRBV18; CDR3nt: TGTGCCAGCTCAGCCCAACAGGGCTCTGGAAACACCATATATTTT; CDR3aa: CASSAQQGSGNTIYF
d_gene: TRBD1; abundance: -; j_gene: TRBJ2-7; v_gene: TRBV6-1; CDR3nt: TGTGCCAGCAGTCCATTAGACAGGGAATACGAGCAGTACTTC; CDR3aa: CASSPLDREYEQYF
d_gene: TRBD1; abundance: few; j_gene: TRBJ1-2; v_gene: TRBV11-2; CDR3nt: TGTGCCAGCAGCGCTAGGGTATTACAGGGGAGGACGGGCTACACCTTC; CDR3aa: CASSARVLQGRTGYTF
d_gene: -; abundance: few; j_gene: TRBJ2-6; v_gene: TRBV7-9; CDR3nt: TGTGCCAGCAGCTTAAGCAGGGGATGGGCCAACGTCCTGACTTTC; CDR3aa: CASSLSRGWANVLTF
d_gene: -; abundance: -; j_gene: TRBJ1-1; v_gene: TRBV4-3; CDR3nt: TGCGCCAGCAGCCAAAACGACAGGTCTAGCACTGAAGCTTTCTTT; CDR3aa: CASSQNDRSSTEAFF
d_gene: -; abundance: -; j_gene: TRBJ1-1; v_gene: TRBV29-1; CDR3nt: TGCAGCGTTCTGGAGGTTTGGGTGGCTTTCTTT; CDR3aa: CSVLEVWVAFF
d_gene: TRBD2; abundance: -; j_gene: TRBJ2-1; v_gene: TRBV18; CDR3nt: TGTGCCAGCTCACCGACTAGCGGGGACAATGAGCAGTTCTTC; CDR3aa: CASSPTSGDNEQFF
d_gene: TRBD1; abundance: -; j_gene: TRBJ1-2; v_gene: TRBV5-5; CDR3nt: TGTGCCAGCAGCTTGGACAGCGCAGGGGGTACTGGCTACACCTTC; CDR3aa: CASSLDSAGGTGYTF
d_gene: -; abundance: -; j_gene: TRBJ2-3; v_gene: TRBV5-1; CDR3nt: TGCGCCAGCAGCTTGGAGGGGGTAGATACGCAGTATTTT; CDR3aa: CASSLEGVDTQYF
d_gene: -; abundance: -; j_gene: TRBJ2-7; v_gene: TRBV6-5; CDR3nt: TGTGCCAGCAGTTGGGGGGAGAATAGCGGCGAGCAGTACTTC; CDR3aa: CASSWGENSGEQYF
d_gene: TRBD1; abundance: -; j_gene: TRBJ1-1; v_gene: TRBV29-1; CDR3nt: TGCAGCGTTGGAGAGACAGGGCCGAACACTGAAGCTTTCTTT; CDR3aa: CSVGETGPNTEAFF
d_gene: TRBD1; abundance: -; j_gene: TRBJ1-5; v_gene: TRBV28; CDR3nt: TGTGCCAGCAGTGGGGGGACAGGCGCCAATCAGCCCCAGCATTTT; CDR3aa: CASSGGTGANQPQHF
d_gene: -; abundance: once; j_gene: TRBJ2-7; v_gene: TRBV18; CDR3nt: TGTGCCAGCTCACGCACTAGCACCTCCTACGAGCAGTACTTC; CDR3aa: CASSRTSTSYEQYF
d_gene: TRBD2; abundance: -; j_gene: TRBJ2-1; v_gene: TRBV9; CDR3nt: TGTGCCAGCAGCGTCCTAGCGGGAAAAGCCAATAATGAGCAGTTCTTC; CDR3aa: CASSVLAGKANNEQFF
d_gene: -; abundance: -; j_gene: TRBJ2-6; v_gene: TRBV15; CDR3nt: TGTGCCACTGGACCGGGGAGCTTGGGGGCCAACATCCTGACTTTC; CDR3aa: CATGPGSLGANILTF
d_gene: TRBD1; abundance: -; j_gene: TRBJ1-1; v_gene: TRBV28; CDR3nt: TGTGCCAGCAGTTCCCCAGGGGGTGGGACTGAAGCTTTCTTT; CDR3aa: CASSSPGGGTEAFF
d_gene: -; abundance: -; j_gene: TRBJ2-1; v_gene: TRBV7-2; CDR3nt: TGTGCCAGCAGCTTAGCGCGCAGGGCCGGTGAGCAGTTCTTC; CDR3aa: CASSLARRAGEQFF
d_gene: TRBD1; abundance: few; j_gene: TRBJ2-2; v_gene: TRBV6-1; CDR3nt: TGTGCCAGCAGTGAAGCGGACAGGGTGTCCACCGGGGAGCTGTTTTTT; CDR3aa: CASSEADRVSTGELFF
d_gene: TRBD1; abundance: -; j_gene: TRBJ1-1; v_gene: TRBV28; CDR3nt: TGTGCCAGCAGTTTGGACAGGGATTGGACTGAAGCTTTCTTT; CDR3aa: CASSLDRDWTEAFF
d_gene: TRBD2; abundance: -; j_gene: TRBJ2-2; v_gene: TRBV4-3; CDR3nt: TGCGCCAGCAGTCGGGCCGGACTAGCGGGTTCTTCCGGGGAGCTGTTTTTT; CDR3aa: CASSRAGLAGSSGELFF
d_gene: -; abundance: -; j_gene: TRBJ1-2; v_gene: TRBV2; CDR3nt: TGTGCCAGCAGTGAATTGGGCCGTCTCTATGGCTACACCTTC; CDR3aa: CASSELGRLYGYTF
d_gene: -; abundance: -; j_gene: TRBJ2-1; v_gene: TRBV6-1; CDR3nt: TGTGCCAGCAGTGAAGCGTGGTACACCCGGGGGAATGAGCAGTTCTTC; CDR3aa: CASSEAWYTRGNEQFF
d_gene: TRBD1; abundance: -; j_gene: TRBJ1-2; v_gene: TRBV5-1; CDR3nt: TGCGCCAGCAGCCCGTGGGGACAGGGGGATCACGATGGCTACACCTTC; CDR3aa: CASSPWGQGDHDGYTF
d_gene: -; abundance: -; j_gene: TRBJ1-2; v_gene: TRBV5-1; CDR3nt: TGCGCCAGCAACTTGGTGGAGGGGTACTATGGCTACACCTTC; CDR3aa: CASNLVEGYYGYTF
d_gene: TRBD1; abundance: -; j_gene: TRBJ2-1; v_gene: TRBV4-2; CDR3nt: TGTGCCAGCAGCCAGTTTCCCGGGACAGAAAATTACAAGATCTCCTACAATGAGCAGTTCTTC; CDR3aa: CASSQFPGTENYKISYNEQFF
d_gene: -; abundance: -; j_gene: TRBJ1-4; v_gene: TRBV5-1; CDR3nt: TGCGCCAGCAGCTCTGGACAGTCAGCAACTAATGAAAAACTGTTTTTT; CDR3aa: CASSSGQSATNEKLFF
d_gene: TRBD1; abundance: -; j_gene: TRBJ2-5; v_gene: TRBV5-1; CDR3nt: TGCGCCAGCAGCGCCGGGACAGGGGCAGGAGAGACCCAGTACTTC; CDR3aa: CASSAGTGAGETQYF